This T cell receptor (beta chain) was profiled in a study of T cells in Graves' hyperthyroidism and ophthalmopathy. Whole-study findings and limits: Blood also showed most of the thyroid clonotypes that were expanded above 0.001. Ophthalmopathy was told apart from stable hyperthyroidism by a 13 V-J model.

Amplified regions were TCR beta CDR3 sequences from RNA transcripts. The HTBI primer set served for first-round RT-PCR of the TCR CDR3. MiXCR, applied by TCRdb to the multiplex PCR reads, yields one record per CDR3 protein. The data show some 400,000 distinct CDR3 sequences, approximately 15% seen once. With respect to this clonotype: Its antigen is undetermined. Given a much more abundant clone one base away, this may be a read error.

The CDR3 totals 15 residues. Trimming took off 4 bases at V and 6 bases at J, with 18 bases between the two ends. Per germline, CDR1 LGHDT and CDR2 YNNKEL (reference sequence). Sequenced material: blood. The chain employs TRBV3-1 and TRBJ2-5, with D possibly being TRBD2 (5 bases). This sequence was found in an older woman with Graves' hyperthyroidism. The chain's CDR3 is CASSLGAAAFKTQYF. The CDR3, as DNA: TGTGCCAGCAGCCTAGGTGCAGCGGCCTTCAAGACCCAGTACTTC.